These T cell receptor beta chains were read from a single sample in a study of CD8 T cells in ankylosing spondylitis. TCRdb recomputed calls from the 5' RACE reads with MiXCR, one row per CDR3 protein. Found here are 350,000 to 450,000 distinct CDR3 sequences, 20% of them singletons; the top ten hold around 13%. The specimen sequenced was blood, either unsorted or a sorted T cell fraction (not recorded which). These receptors were obtained from a male donor with ankylosing spondylitis or in good health (not recorded which). Each CDR3 is given with its conserved first and last residue. Each record gives: V gene, D gene, clone size, J gene, CDR3 DNA, CDR3 protein. The D gene is left open where the match is weak. Clone size is given for some rows only: seen once, a few or many times, or a class if the clone is expanded.

V gene: TRBV7-9
D gene: TRBD2
clone size: few
J gene: TRBJ2-1
CDR3 DNA: TGTGCCAGCAGCTTAGTACTAGCGGAGAATGAGCAGTTCTTC
CDR3 protein: CASSLVLAENEQFF

V gene: TRBV5-1
D gene: TRBD2
clone size: few
J gene: TRBJ2-1
CDR3 DNA: TGCGCCAGCAGCTGGGGGGGACTAGCGTACTACAATGAGCAGTTCTTC
CDR3 protein: CASSWGGLAYYNEQFF

V gene: TRBV25-1
D gene: TRBD1
clone size: few
J gene: TRBJ2-5
CDR3 DNA: TGTGCCAGCAGTGAGGGGACAGGGGAAACCCGCTTC
CDR3 protein: CASSEGTGETRF

V gene: TRBV4-1
D gene: TRBD1
clone size: -
J gene: TRBJ2-7
CDR3 DNA: TGCGCCAGCAGCCAATCCCGGGACAGGGTTCACGAGCAGTACTTC
CDR3 protein: CASSQSRDRVHEQYF

V gene: TRBV6-6
D gene: -
clone size: -
J gene: TRBJ2-7
CDR3 DNA: TGTGCCAGCAGTACTCCACAGGGTATCACTTCCTACGAGCAGTACTTC
CDR3 protein: CASSTPQGITSYEQYF

V gene: TRBV11-2
D gene: TRBD2
clone size: -
J gene: TRBJ2-1
CDR3 DNA: TGTGCCAGCAGCCCCCCCGGGCTAGCGGGCATCAATGAGCAGTTCTTC
CDR3 protein: CASSPPGLAGINEQFF

V gene: TRBV5-1
D gene: -
clone size: many
J gene: TRBJ1-1
CDR3 DNA: TGCGCCAGCAGCTTGGGAGGGGGGATGAACACTGAAGCTTTCTTT
CDR3 protein: CASSLGGGMNTEAFF

V gene: TRBV11-2
D gene: TRBD2
clone size: -
J gene: TRBJ2-1
CDR3 DNA: TGTGCCAGCAGCGTATACGGACTAGCATACAATGAGCAGTTCTTC
CDR3 protein: CASSVYGLAYNEQFF

V gene: TRBV20-1
D gene: TRBD2
clone size: few
J gene: TRBJ2-7
CDR3 DNA: TGCAGTGCTAGAGCTATACTAGCGGGGGGATCCTACGAGCAGTACTTC
CDR3 protein: CSARAILAGGSYEQYF

V gene: TRBV18
D gene: -
clone size: -
J gene: TRBJ2-1
CDR3 DNA: TGTGCCAGCTCACCAGGGCAGGGCGTCTACAATGAGCAGTTCTTC
CDR3 protein: CASSPGQGVYNEQFF

V gene: TRBV14
D gene: TRBD1
clone size: -
J gene: TRBJ2-7
CDR3 DNA: TGTGCCAGCAGCCCCGGGACAGGGGCCCTCCGCGAGCAGTACTTC
CDR3 protein: CASSPGTGALREQYF

V gene: TRBV29-1
D gene: -
clone size: many
J gene: TRBJ2-1
CDR3 DNA: TGCAGCGTTCGAAGCGGATCCTACAATGAGCAGTTCTTC
CDR3 protein: CSVRSGSYNEQFF

V gene: TRBV12-3/TRBV12-4
D gene: -
clone size: few
J gene: TRBJ2-3
CDR3 DNA: TGTGCCAGCAGTTGGGATGATACGCAGTATTTT
CDR3 protein: CASSWDDTQYF

V gene: TRBV27
D gene: -
clone size: few
J gene: TRBJ2-2
CDR3 DNA: TGTGCCAGCAGTTCTCTGACCGGGGAGCTGTTTTTT
CDR3 protein: CASSSLTGELFF

V gene: TRBV29-1
D gene: -
clone size: once
J gene: TRBJ2-1
CDR3 DNA: TGCAGCGTTGAGGGGGCGGACAGAAACTACAATGAGCAGTTCTTC
CDR3 protein: CSVEGADRNYNEQFF

V gene: TRBV20-1
D gene: -
clone size: -
J gene: TRBJ2-3
CDR3 DNA: TGCAGTGCTAGAGATTATTTGGTGGCGTCGGATACGCAGTATTTT
CDR3 protein: CSARDYLVASDTQYF

V gene: TRBV11-3
D gene: -
clone size: few
J gene: TRBJ2-7
CDR3 DNA: TGTGCCAGCAGCCTATGGCTGACGTACTTC
CDR3 protein: CASSLWLTYF

V gene: TRBV7-9
D gene: TRBD1
clone size: -
J gene: TRBJ2-7
CDR3 DNA: TGTGCCAGCAGCACGGGACAGTACGAGCAGTACTTC
CDR3 protein: CASSTGQYEQYF